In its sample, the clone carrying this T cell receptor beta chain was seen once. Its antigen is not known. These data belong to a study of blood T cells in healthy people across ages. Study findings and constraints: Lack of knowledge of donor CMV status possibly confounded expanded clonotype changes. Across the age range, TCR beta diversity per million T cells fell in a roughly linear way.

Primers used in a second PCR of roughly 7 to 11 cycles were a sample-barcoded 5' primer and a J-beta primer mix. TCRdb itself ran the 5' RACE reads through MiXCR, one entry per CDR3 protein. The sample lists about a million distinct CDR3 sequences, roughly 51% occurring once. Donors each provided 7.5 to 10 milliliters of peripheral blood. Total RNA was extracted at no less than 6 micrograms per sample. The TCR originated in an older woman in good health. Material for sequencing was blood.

The CDR3 DNA reads TGTGCCAGCTCACCAGGGTGGGTAGCGGGAGCGTCTGAGCAGTTCTTC. This encodes CASSPGWVAGASEQFF. The J gene is TRBJ2-1, the V gene TRBV7-3, with 9 bases lining up with TRBD2. Losses at the gene ends were 8 bases for V and 9 bases for J; bases not matched to a gene: 17. Per the germline V gene, CDR1 is SGHTA and CDR2 is FQGTGA. CDR3 size: 16 residues.